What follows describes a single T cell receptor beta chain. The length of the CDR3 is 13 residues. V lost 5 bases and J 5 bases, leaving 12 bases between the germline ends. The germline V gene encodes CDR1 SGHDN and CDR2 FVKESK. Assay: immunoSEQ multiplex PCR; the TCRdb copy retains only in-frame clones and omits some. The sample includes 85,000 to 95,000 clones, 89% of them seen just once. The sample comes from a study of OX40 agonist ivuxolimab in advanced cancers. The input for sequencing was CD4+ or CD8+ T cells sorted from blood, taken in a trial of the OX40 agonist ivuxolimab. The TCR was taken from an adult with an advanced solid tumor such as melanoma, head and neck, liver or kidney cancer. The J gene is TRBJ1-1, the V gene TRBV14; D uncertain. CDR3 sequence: CASSLRTRTEAFF. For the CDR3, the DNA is TGTGCCAGCAGCTTACGGACGAGGACTGAAGCTTTCTTT.